Reported below is one T cell receptor beta chain. Its antigen is as yet unknown. The sample is drawn from a study of OX40 agonist ivuxolimab in advanced cancers. Looking at the study overall: The dose of intravenous ivuxolimab that patients received every 2 weeks ranged from 0.01 to 10 mg/kg.

Findings and caveats of the study: CD4+ T cells averaged fewer expanded clones than CD8+ T cells. Expanded peripheral T cell antigen specificity was not determined.

Repertoires were generated with immunoSEQ multiplex PCR, while TCRdb's copy carries only in-frame clones and drops some. The sample carries 65,000 to 75,000 clones, roughly 85% recorded once. This clonotype originated in an adult with an advanced solid tumor such as melanoma, head and neck, liver or kidney cancer. Sequenced material: CD4+ or CD8+ T cells sorted from blood, taken in a trial of the OX40 agonist ivuxolimab.

CDR3 sequence: CASSSTNSGTTSYEQYF. CDR3 nucleotide sequence: TGTGCCAGCAGCTCCACTAATTCTGGGACTACCAGCTACGAGCAGTACTTC. The chain employs TRBV5-5 and TRBJ2-7; 7 bases are shared with TRBD2. Trimming removed 3 bases from V and 3 bases from J; junction bases left unmatched: 15. CDR1 and CDR2 (germline): SGHKS, YYEKEE (reference sequence). The CDR3 totals 17 residues.